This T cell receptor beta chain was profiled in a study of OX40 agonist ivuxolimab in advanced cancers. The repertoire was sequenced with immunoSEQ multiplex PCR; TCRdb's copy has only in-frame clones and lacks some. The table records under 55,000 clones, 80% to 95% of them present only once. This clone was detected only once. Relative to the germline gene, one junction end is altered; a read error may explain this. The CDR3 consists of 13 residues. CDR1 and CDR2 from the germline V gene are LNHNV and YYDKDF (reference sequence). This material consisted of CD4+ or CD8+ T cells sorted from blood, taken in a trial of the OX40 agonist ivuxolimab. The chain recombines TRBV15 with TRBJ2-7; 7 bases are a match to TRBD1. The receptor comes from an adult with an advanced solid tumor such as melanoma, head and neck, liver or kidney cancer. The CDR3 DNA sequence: TGTGCCACCAGCGGAGACAGGGTCTACGAGCAGTACTTC. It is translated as CATSGDRVYEQYF.